The next 32 T cell receptor beta chains were all read from a single sample in a study of blood T cell repertoires in COVID-19. The repertoire was sequenced with immunoSEQ multiplex PCR; TCRdb's copy has only in-frame clones and lacks some. The table has hundreds of thousands of clones, 86% seen once; the top ten hold almost 1.5%. Material for sequencing was peripheral blood. The receptors derive from a woman in her twenties or thirties with active or convalescent COVID-19.

In this sample, this clone turned up once. The V gene is TRBV7-2, the J gene TRBJ2-7, with 15 bases fitting TRBD2. The CDR3 sequence is 18 residues long. Germline V CDR1 and CDR2: SGHTA, FQGNSA. After removal of 5 bases from V and 0 bases from J, the junction contained 8 bases not matched to a gene. CDR3 sequence reads: CASSKGLAGGVSSYEQYF. For the CDR3, the DNA is TGTGCCAGCAGCAAGGGACTAGCGGGGGGCGTAAGCTCCTACGAGCAGTACTTC.

J is TRBJ2-2 and V is TRBV5-8, with D uncertain. From germline, CDR1 is SGHTS and CDR2 YDEGEE. Trimming took 0 bases from V and 5 from J, leaving 5 bases between them. This CDR3 is built from 13 residues. The DNA for the CDR3 is TGTGCCAGCAGCTTGGTCGGGACCGGGGAGCTGTTTTTT. The encoded protein is CASSLVGTGELFF.

This chain uses TRBV11-1 with TRBJ1-1; D is possibly TRBD1 (6 bases). The CDR3 consists of 16 residues. Germline CDR1 is SGHAT and CDR2 is FQDESV (reference sequence). The ends were cut back, 2 bases at V and 0 bases at J, with 13 bases in the middle. The CDR3 spells CASSLRGTLMNTEAFF. CDR3 coding DNA: TGTGCCAGCAGCTTAAGAGGGACACTAATGAACACTGAAGCTTTCTTT.

Only a few counts were recorded for this clone. Written as DNA, the CDR3 is TGTGCCAGCAGGCGAGACAGGGCCTCGATGGAGACCCAGTACTTC. Its protein product is CASRRDRASMETQYF. V is TRBV6-5 and J is TRBJ2-5; 7 bases fit TRBD1. The J segment lost 5 bases and the V segment lost 6 bases, leaving 12 bases of the junction unmatched. The CDR3 has 15 amino acids. Germline values: CDR1 MNHEY, CDR2 SVGAGI.

The count of this clone is one. The chain links TRBV4-1 to TRBJ1-5, with D unclear. Germline V gene sequence: CDR1 MGHRA, CDR2 YSYEKL. The germline V and J ends were trimmed by 2 bases and 4 bases, with 6 bases remaining between them. The CDR3 runs 13 residues. As DNA, the CDR3 is TGCGCCAGCAGCCAAACGGTAAATCAGCCCCAGCATTTT. Translated, it gives CASSQTVNQPQHF.

The gene calls are TRBV5-5 and TRBJ2-1; TRBD2 matches 9 bases. The germline CDR1 and CDR2 sequences are SGHKS and YYEKEE (reference sequence). Trimming took 4 bases from V and 4 from J; bases not matched to a gene: 6. CDR3 length: 15 residues. The DNA of the CDR3 is TGTGCCAGCAGCAAAGTAGCGGGAGAGTACAATGAGCAGTTCTTC. Protein: CASSKVAGEYNEQFF.

The chain couples TRBV19 to TRBJ1-2; no firm D call. Trimming cost V 1 base and J 6 bases, with 6 bases left between them. CDR1 is LNHDA, CDR2 SQIVND, per germline (reference sequence). The CDR3 has 12 residues. CDR3 amino acids: CASSIGGHGYTF. Here the CDR3 DNA reads TGTGCCAGTAGTATAGGAGGGCATGGCTACACCTTC.

This rearrangement joins TRBV11-1 to TRBJ2-7; a weak D match, TRBD2 (6 bases). Trimming left V 5 bases short and J 1 base short, with 18 bases between. The CDR3 spans 16 residues. Germline V gives CDR1 SGHAT, CDR2 FQDESV (reference sequence). The CDR3 loop reads CASSRGLLLGSYEQYF. In nucleotides, the CDR3 is TGTGCCAGCAGCCGGGGACTCCTCCTGGGGTCCTACGAGCAGTACTTC.

V gene TRBV28 combines with J gene TRBJ1-6, with D perhaps matching TRBD1 (6 bases). Trimming removed 5 bases at V and 5 bases at J, with 13 bases between. The length of the CDR3 is 15 residues. Germline-derived CDR1 and CDR2 are MDHEN and SYDVKM. CDR3 in amino acids: CASSTDRNNNSPLHF. The CDR3 coding sequence is TGTGCCAGCAGTACCGACAGGAACAATAATTCACCCCTCCACTTT.

The rearrangement uses TRBV19 and TRBJ1-2, with D possibly matching TRBD1 (5 bases). Trimming took 5 bases from V and 4 from J, leaving 17 bases between them. CDR3 length: 15 amino acids. Germline lookup yields CDR1 LNHDA and CDR2 SQIVND (reference sequence). In DNA, the CDR3 is TGTGCCAGTAGTGGGGACTTAGTAGGACGCTATGGCTACACCTTC. Translation gives CASSGDLVGRYGYTF.

The V call is TRBV6-1, the J call TRBJ1-4; tentative D call: TRBD1 (5 bases). The V gene lost 4 bases and the J gene lost 5 bases, with 17 bases spanning the gap. CDR1 is MNHNS, CDR2 SASEGT, per germline. The CDR3 contains 16 residues. The CDR3: CASSGDPGLRNEKLFF. The CDR3 DNA reads TGTGCCAGCAGTGGAGATCCGGGACTGAGAAATGAAAAACTGTTTTTT.

V gene TRBV6-5 combines with J gene TRBJ1-1; no clear D. The CDR3 runs 11 residues. Germline V gene sequence: CDR1 MNHEY, CDR2 SVGAGI. Trimming shortened V by 6 bases and J by 10 bases, and 12 bases separated the two germline ends. In nucleotides, the CDR3 is TGTGCCAGCAGGATAGAACGAAGAGCTTTCTTT. Protein sequence: CASRIERRAFF.

This chain uses TRBV7-8 with TRBJ2-2; the D gene is possibly TRBD2 (6 bases). This CDR3 spans 15 amino acids. CDR1 is SGHVS, CDR2 FQNEAQ, per germline. Trimming took off 1 base at V and 7 bases at J, with 13 bases between the two ends. CDR3 DNA sequence: TGTGCCAGCAGCTTAGGCGGGATTTGGAACGGGGAGCTGTTTTTT. Amino acid sequence: CASSLGGIWNGELFF.

The chain combines TRBV7-9 with TRBJ1-1, with a tentative D call TRBD1 (5 bases). The CDR3 loop spans 16 amino acids. V shed 0 bases and J shed 0 bases, with 11 bases lying between them. Germline V gene sequence: CDR1 SEHNR, CDR2 FQNEAQ (reference sequence). The CDR3 sequence is CASSLAPRTLNTEAFF. In DNA form, the CDR3 reads TGTGCCAGCAGCTTAGCGCCTCGGACATTGAACACTGAAGCTTTCTTT.

The rearrangement joins TRBV7-2 to TRBJ2-1; D unresolved. V was shortened by 0 bases and J by 6 bases, with 12 bases between the two germline ends. The CDR3 has 15 amino acids. CDR1 is SGHTA, CDR2 FQGNSA, per germline. CDR3: CASSLARADFNEQFF. The CDR3 bases are TGTGCCAGCAGCTTAGCGAGAGCCGACTTCAATGAGCAGTTCTTC.

Only one count was recorded for this clone. The rearrangement links TRBV19 to TRBJ2-7; D unclear. The V end was cut by 5 bases, the J end by 3 bases, with 14 bases between. This CDR3 comprises 14 residues. Germline CDR1 reads LNHDA; CDR2 reads SQIVND (reference sequence). In nucleotides, the CDR3 is TGTGCCAGTAGTCCGATCATGGCGGACTACGAGCAGTACTTC. It is translated as CASSPIMADYEQYF.

CDR3 DNA: TGTGCCAGCTGGGGACAGGTGGTCAATGAGCAGTTCTTC. It is translated as CASWGQVVNEQFF. This rearrangement joins TRBV6-5 to TRBJ2-1; 8 positions agree with TRBD1. The CDR3 has 13 amino acids. The germline gives CDR1 MNHEY, CDR2 SVGAGI. V was pared by 8 bases and J by 6 bases, with 6 bases of the junction left unmatched.

This clone is a singleton in its sample. V gene TRBV7-9 combines with J gene TRBJ1-2, with TRBD1 matching over 7 bases. Germline-derived CDR1 and CDR2 are SEHNR and FQNEAQ (reference sequence). The ends lost 7 bases at V and 3 bases at J; junction bases unmatched: 11. The CDR3 consists of 15 residues. The CDR3 coding sequence is TGTGCCAGCACCCCTGGTACAGGGGACCACTATGGCTACACCTTC. It codes for CASTPGTGDHYGYTF.

The chain uses TRBV6-5 and TRBJ2-1, with TRBD1 identical over 7 bases. The CDR3 loop spans 15 amino acids. Trimming cost V 7 bases and J 3 bases; bases outside gene matches: 9. CDR1 and CDR2 from the germline V gene are MNHEY and SVGAGI. CDR3 residues: CASNRQGFLYNEQFF. CDR3 nucleotides: TGTGCCAGCAACAGACAGGGTTTCCTCTACAATGAGCAGTTCTTC.

This clone was seen only a few times. The chain combines TRBV5-4 with TRBJ1-1, with 7 bases lining up with TRBD1. V shed 4 bases and J 7 bases; nucleotides not matched to a gene: 4. The CDR3 contains 12 residues. Germline V gene sequence: CDR1 SGHNT, CDR2 YYREEE (reference sequence). The CDR3 DNA is TGTGCCAGCAGCCAGGACAGGAATGAAGCTTTCTTT. Encoded protein: CASSQDRNEAFF.

This sequence joins TRBV18 and TRBJ1-1; D ambiguous. The CDR3 is 13 amino acids. The ends were cut back, 4 bases at V and 1 base at J, with 7 bases in the middle. Germline V gene sequence: CDR1 KGHSH, CDR2 LQKENI. The CDR3 loop is CASSQRENTEAFF. The CDR3 region has the DNA TGTGCCAGCTCACAACGAGAGAACACTGAAGCTTTCTTT. The variable domain in full, completed from reference TRBV18 and TRBJ1-1, reads NAGVMQNPRHLVRRRGQEARLRCSPMKGHSHVYWYRQLPEEGLKFMVYLQKENIIDESGMPKERFSAEFPKEGPSILRIQQVVRGDSAAYFCASSQRENTEAFFGQGTRLTVV.

The chain carries TRBV27 and TRBJ2-7; no firm D call. Trimming stripped 3 bases from V and 6 bases from J, with 9 bases between. The CDR3 contains 12 residues. The V gene's germline CDR1 is MNHEY and CDR2 SMNVEV (reference sequence). This chain's CDR3 is CASSLASGEQYF. The CDR3 DNA is TGTGCCAGCAGTTTGGCTAGTGGCGAGCAGTACTTC.

This sequence joins TRBV27 and TRBJ1-2, with unresolved D. The CDR3 loop spans 15 amino acids. Trimming removed 3 bases from V and 0 bases from J, with 11 bases in between. Germline-derived CDR1 and CDR2 are MNHEY and SMNVEV (reference sequence). The CDR3 DNA sequence: TGTGCCAGCAGTTTCTTAAGACAAACTAACTATGGCTACACCTTC. This sequence encodes CASSFLRQTNYGYTF.

J is TRBJ2-7 and V is TRBV4-1; 8 positions match TRBD1. CDR3 length equals 13 residues. With 1 base clipped from V and 6 bases from J, the junction kept 2 bases outside the gene matches. Germline loops: CDR1 MGHRA, CDR2 YSYEKL. Here the CDR3 DNA reads TGCGCCAGCAGCCAAGGGACAGGGCGCGAGCAGTACTTC. Its protein product is CASSQGTGREQYF.

This clone was seen a single time. J is TRBJ2-7 and V is TRBV16, with 8 positions matching TRBD1. The J segment lost 0 bases and the V segment lost 4 bases, leaving 5 bases of the junction unmatched. The germline CDR1 and CDR2 sequences are KGHSY and FQNENV. CDR3 length: 15 amino acids. In DNA form, the CDR3 reads TGTGCCAGCAGCCTCGGACAGGGCCCCTCCTACGAGCAGTACTTC. Translation: CASSLGQGPSYEQYF.

The chain has TRBV2 and TRBJ1-6, with a possible D match to TRBD1 (5 bases). Germline V CDR1 and CDR2: SNHLY, FYNNEI. V was shortened by 3 bases and J by 7 bases, with 13 bases between the two germline ends. The CDR3 totals 15 residues. The CDR3 DNA reads TGTGCCAGCAGTGACCTAGGTCAGGGAAATTCACCCCTCCACTTT. It encodes CASSDLGQGNSPLHF.

This clone was seen more than once but under ten times. The chain recombines TRBV27 with TRBJ2-7, with 7 positions matching TRBD2. Germline V CDR1 and CDR2: MNHEY, SMNVEV (reference sequence). The CDR3 spans 14 residues. V shed 7 bases and J 4 bases; nucleotides not matched to a gene: 10. CDR3 nucleotide sequence: TGTGCCAGCAAGCGTGCGGGGGATGATTACGAGCAGTACTTC. It encodes CASKRAGDDYEQYF.

This clone occurred a few times. The chain couples TRBV6-5 to TRBJ1-1, with TRBD1 identical over 10 bases. Germline lookup yields CDR1 MNHEY and CDR2 SVGAGI. This CDR3 has 15 residues. V was pared by 4 bases and J by 1 base, with 3 bases of the junction left unmatched. As DNA, the CDR3 is TGTGCCAGCAGTTGGACAGGGGGTAAGAACACTGAAGCTTTCTTT. Its translation is CASSWTGGKNTEAFF.

The V call is TRBV6-4, the J call TRBJ1-5, with D uncertain. Trimming took 5 bases from V and 3 from J, leaving 14 bases between them. This CDR3 region has 15 residues. Germline CDR1 MRHNA, CDR2 SNTAGT. Here the CDR3 reads CASSTATVINQPQHF. CDR3 DNA sequence: TGTGCCAGCAGTACCGCTACAGTGATCAATCAGCCCCAGCATTTT.

The DNA for the CDR3 is TGCGCCAGCAGCTTGGAAATGTCTAGGTCACTAGCCAAAAACATTCAGTACTTC. Translating it yields CASSLEMSRSLAKNIQYF. This chain links TRBV5-1 with TRBJ2-4; D is ambiguous. The CDR3 length is 18 residues. With 0 bases removed from V and 0 bases from J, the gap between germline ends came to 16 bases. Germline V gives CDR1 SGHRS, CDR2 YFSETQ.

V gene TRBV6-5 combines with J gene TRBJ1-2, with 10 bases aligning to TRBD1. V shed 5 bases, J shed 6 bases, and the junction held 3 bases outside the gene matches. From germline, CDR1 is MNHEY and CDR2 SVGAGI. This CDR3 has 13 residues. CDR3 nucleotides: TGTGCCAGCAGTCGGGACAGGGGAGATGGCTACACCTTC. Translating it yields CASSRDRGDGYTF.

The V call is TRBV7-6, the J call TRBJ2-6, with TRBD1 identical over 9 bases. Germline-derived CDR1 and CDR2 are SGHVS and FNYEAQ. The CDR3 has 15 residues. With V trimmed by 4 bases and J by 9 bases, 7 bases remained unmatched. The CDR3: CASSSPGQGDNVLTF. The DNA for the CDR3 is TGTGCCAGCAGCTCTCCGGGACAGGGTGACAACGTCCTGACTTTC.